In its sample, the clone carrying this T cell receptor (beta chain) was seen a few times. Antigen: not known. The data are from a study of CD4+ T cells in melanoma. Study outcomes and limitations: CD8+ T cell, macrophage and B cell function reportedly correlated with neoantigen-specific CD4+ T cells. In melanoma, neoantigen-specific CD4+ T cells reportedly differed in differentiation state.

Unmatched junction bases numbered 5, after V lost 6 bases and J lost 1 base. Germline V gene lookup returns CDR1 MNHNY and CDR2 SVGAGI (reference sequence). This CDR3 contains 14 residues. Method: immunoSEQ multiplex PCR; TCRdb's copy keeps in-frame clones and lacks some. Of 12,000 to 15,000 clones in the sample, about 60% are singletons; the top ten hold about 14%. The clonotype was recovered from a human donor with melanoma. The V and J genes are TRBV6-6 and TRBJ1-1, with 7 nucleotides matching TRBD1. Material: cells from a culture (not recorded whether cultured in vitro). The CDR3 is CASRPGQKNTEAFF. CDR3 DNA sequence: TGTGCCAGCAGACCGGGACAGAAGAACACTGAAGCTTTCTTT.